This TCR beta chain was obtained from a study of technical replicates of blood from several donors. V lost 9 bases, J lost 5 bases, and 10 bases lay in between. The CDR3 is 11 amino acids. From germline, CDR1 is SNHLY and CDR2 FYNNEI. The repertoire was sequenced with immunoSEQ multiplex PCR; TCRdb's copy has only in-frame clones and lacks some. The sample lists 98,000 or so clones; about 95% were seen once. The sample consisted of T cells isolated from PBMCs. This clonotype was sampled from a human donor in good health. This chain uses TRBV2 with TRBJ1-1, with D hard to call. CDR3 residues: CARERDTEAFF. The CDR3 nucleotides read TGTGCCAGGGAGCGAGATACTGAAGCTTTCTTT. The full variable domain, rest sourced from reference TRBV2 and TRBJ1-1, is EPEVTQTPSHQVTQMGQEVILRCVPISNHLYFYWYRQILGQKVEFLVSFYNNEISEKSEIFDDQFSVERPDGSNFTLKIRSTKLEDSAMYFCARERDTEAFFGQGTRLTVV.